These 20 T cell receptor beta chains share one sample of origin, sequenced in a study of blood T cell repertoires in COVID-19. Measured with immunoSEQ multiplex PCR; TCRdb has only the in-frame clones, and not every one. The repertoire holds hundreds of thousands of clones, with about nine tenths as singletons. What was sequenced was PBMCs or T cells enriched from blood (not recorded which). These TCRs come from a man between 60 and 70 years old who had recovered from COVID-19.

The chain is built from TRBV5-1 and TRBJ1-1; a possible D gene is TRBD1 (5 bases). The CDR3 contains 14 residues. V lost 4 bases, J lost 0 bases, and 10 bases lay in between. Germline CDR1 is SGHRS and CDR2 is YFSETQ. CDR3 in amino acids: CASSTDSMNTEAFF. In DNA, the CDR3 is TGCGCCAGCAGCACCGACAGTATGAACACTGAAGCTTTCTTT.

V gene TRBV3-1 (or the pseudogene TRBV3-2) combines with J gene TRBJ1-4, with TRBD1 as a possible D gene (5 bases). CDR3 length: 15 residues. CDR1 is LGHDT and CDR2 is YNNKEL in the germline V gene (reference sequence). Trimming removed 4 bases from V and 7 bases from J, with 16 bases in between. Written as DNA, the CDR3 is TGTGCCAGCAGCCCTGGGCGGGAGGGGCGTGAAAAACTGTTTTTT. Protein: CASSPGREGREKLFF.

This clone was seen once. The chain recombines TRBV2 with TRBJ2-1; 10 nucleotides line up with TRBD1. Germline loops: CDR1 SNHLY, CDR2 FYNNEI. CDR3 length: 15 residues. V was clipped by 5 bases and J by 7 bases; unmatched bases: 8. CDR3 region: CASSRRQGAANEQFF. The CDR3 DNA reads TGTGCCAGCAGTAGGAGACAGGGGGCTGCTAATGAGCAGTTCTTC. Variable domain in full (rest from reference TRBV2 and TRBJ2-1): EPEVTQTPSHQVTQMGQEVILRCVPISNHLYFYWYRQILGQKVEFLVSFYNNEISEKSEIFDDQFSVERPDGSNFTLKIRSTKLEDSAMYFCASSRRQGAANEQFFGPGTRLTVL.

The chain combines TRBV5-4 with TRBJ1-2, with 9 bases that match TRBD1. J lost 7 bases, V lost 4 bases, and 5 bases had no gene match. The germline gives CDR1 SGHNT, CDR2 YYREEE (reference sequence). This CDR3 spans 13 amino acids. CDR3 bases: TGTGCCAGCAGCCGGGACAGGGTAGGTGGCTACACCTTC. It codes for CASSRDRVGGYTF.

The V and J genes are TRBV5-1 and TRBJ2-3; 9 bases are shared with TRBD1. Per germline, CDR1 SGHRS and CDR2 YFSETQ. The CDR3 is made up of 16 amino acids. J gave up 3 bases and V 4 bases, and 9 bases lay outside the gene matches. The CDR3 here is CASSAGTGFGTDTQYF. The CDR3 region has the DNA TGCGCCAGCAGCGCCGGGACAGGGTTCGGGACAGATACGCAGTATTTT.

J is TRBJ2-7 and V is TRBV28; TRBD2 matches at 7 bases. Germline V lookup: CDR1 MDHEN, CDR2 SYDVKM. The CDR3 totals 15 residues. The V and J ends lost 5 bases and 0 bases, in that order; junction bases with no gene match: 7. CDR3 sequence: CASSLTSATSYEQYF. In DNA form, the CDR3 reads TGTGCCAGCAGTCTAACTAGCGCTACCTCCTACGAGCAGTACTTC.

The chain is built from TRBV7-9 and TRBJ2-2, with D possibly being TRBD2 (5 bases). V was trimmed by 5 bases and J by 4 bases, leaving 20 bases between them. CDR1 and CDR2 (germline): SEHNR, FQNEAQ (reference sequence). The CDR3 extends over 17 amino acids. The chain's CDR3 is CASSNRDPPWGTGELFF. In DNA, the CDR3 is TGTGCCAGCAGCAACCGGGATCCCCCCTGGGGCACCGGGGAGCTGTTTTTT.

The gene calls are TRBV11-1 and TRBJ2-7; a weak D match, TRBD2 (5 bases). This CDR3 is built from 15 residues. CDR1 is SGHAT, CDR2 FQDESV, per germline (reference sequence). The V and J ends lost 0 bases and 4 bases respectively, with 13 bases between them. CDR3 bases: TGTGCCAGCAGCTTAGCCGGCGGACGGGGTTACGAGCAGTACTTC. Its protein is CASSLAGGRGYEQYF.

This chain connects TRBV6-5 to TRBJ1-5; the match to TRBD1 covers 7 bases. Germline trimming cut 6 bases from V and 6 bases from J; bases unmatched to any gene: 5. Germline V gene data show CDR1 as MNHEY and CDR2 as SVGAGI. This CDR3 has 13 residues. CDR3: CASSQGGTQPQHF. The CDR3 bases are TGTGCCAGCAGCCAGGGGGGAACTCAGCCCCAGCATTTT.

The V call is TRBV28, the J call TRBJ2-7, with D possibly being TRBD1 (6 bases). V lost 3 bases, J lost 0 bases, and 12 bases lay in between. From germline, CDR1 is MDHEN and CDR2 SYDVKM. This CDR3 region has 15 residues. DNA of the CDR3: TGTGCCAGCAGTTTGAGGGGGACGGCCTCCTACGAGCAGTACTTC. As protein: CASSLRGTASYEQYF.

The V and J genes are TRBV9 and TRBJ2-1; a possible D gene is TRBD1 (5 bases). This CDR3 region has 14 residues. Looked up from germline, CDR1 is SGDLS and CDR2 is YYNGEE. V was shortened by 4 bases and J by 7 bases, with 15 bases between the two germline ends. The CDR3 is CASSPDAGRNEQFF. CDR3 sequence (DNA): TGTGCCAGCAGCCCAGACGCAGGGCGGAATGAGCAGTTCTTC.

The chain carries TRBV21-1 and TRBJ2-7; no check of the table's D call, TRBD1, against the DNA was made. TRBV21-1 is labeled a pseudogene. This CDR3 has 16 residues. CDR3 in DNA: TGTGCCAGCAGCAAACCCGGACAGGGGGCGCAGAACGAGCAGTACTTC. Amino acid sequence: CASSKPGQGAQNEQYF.

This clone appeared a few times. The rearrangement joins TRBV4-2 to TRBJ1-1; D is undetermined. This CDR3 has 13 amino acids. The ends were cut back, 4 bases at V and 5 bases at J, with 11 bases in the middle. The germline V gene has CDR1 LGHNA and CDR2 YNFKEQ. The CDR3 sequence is CASSRARETEAFF. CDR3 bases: TGTGCCAGCAGCCGAGCCCGGGAGACTGAAGCTTTCTTT.

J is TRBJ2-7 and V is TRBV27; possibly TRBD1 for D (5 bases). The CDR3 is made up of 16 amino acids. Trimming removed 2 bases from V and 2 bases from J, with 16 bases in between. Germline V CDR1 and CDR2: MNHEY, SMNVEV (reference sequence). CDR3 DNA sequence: TGTGCCAGCAGTTTAGTGACAGCTTTAGCCCCCTACGAGCAGTACTTC. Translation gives CASSLVTALAPYEQYF.

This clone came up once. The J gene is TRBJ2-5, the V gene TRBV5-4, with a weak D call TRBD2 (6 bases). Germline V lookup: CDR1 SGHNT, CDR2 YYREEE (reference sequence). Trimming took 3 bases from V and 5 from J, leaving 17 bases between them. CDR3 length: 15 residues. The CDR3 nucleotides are TGTGCCAGCAGCTCTCTAGCGCTTAACCGGGAGACCCAGTACTTC. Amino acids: CASSSLALNRETQYF.

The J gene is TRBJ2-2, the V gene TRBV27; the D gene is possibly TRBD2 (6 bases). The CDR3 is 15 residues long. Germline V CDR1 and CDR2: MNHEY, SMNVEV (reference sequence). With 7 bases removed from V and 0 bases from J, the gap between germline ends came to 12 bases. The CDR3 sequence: CASTLWGANTGELFF. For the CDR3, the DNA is TGTGCCAGCACCCTATGGGGGGCGAACACCGGGGAGCTGTTTTTT.

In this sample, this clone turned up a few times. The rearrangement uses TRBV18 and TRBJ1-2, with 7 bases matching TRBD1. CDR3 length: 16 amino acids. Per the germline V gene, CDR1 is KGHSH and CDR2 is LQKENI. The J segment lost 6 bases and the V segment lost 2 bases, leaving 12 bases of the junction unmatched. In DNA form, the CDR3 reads TGTGCCAGCTCACCAACCTCCGGGACAGATCTTCATGGCTACACCTTC. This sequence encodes CASSPTSGTDLHGYTF.

CDR3 sequence: CASSFRTGDSNQPQHF. The CDR3, as DNA: TGTGCCAGCAGTTTTCGGACAGGGGATAGCAATCAGCCCCAGCATTTT. This sequence joins TRBV28 and TRBJ1-5, with 9 bases fitting TRBD1. Germline V gene data show CDR1 as MDHEN and CDR2 as SYDVKM. The junction had 3 bases not matched to a gene; V was cut back by 3 bases and J by 0 bases. CDR3 length: 16 residues.

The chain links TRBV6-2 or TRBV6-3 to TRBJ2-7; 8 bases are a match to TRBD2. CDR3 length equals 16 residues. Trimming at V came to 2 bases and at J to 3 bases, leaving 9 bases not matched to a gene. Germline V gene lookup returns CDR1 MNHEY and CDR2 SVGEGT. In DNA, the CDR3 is TGTGCCAGCAGTTACAATCTAGCGGGCCCATTCTACGAGCAGTACTTC. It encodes CASSYNLAGPFYEQYF.

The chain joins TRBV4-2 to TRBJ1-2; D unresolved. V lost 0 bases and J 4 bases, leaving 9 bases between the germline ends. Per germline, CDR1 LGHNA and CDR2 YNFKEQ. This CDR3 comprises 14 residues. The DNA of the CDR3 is TGTGCCAGCAGCCAAGACCTGGGAGTCTATGGCTACACCTTC. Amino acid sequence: CASSQDLGVYGYTF.